The 11 T cell receptor beta chains below all came from one sample that was sequenced in a study of CD8 T cells in ankylosing spondylitis (dated by TCRdb to 2017 to 2019). The library was obtained by 5' RACE. This sample was sequenced with an Illumina HiSeq 2500. TCRdb handled the public reads itself, with Q25 trimming in fastp and clone calling in MiXCR, and kept productive beta chains. Every distinct CDR3 protein forms one entry, paired with its most common genes and DNA. The sample data list under 250,000 distinct CDR3 sequences, and approximately 7.3% of these were observed just once. The top ten clonotypes cover approximately 15% of the sample. These receptors lack a known antigen. Study-wide conclusions, independent of this receptor: Blood from ankylosing spondylitis patients appeared to be characterized by a TCR beta motif composed of roughly eight highly homologous amino acid variants.

Material for sequencing was blood, either unsorted or a sorted T cell fraction (not recorded which). The receptor set was obtained from a male donor with ankylosing spondylitis.

This chain uses TRBV7-6 with TRBJ2-7; no clear D. Trimming removed 5 bases at V and 6 bases at J, with 8 bases between. The CDR3 is made up of 11 amino acids. Germline CDR1 and CDR2: SGHVS and FNYEAQ. Written as DNA, the CDR3 is TGTGCCAGCAGCCAGGCGCTCGAGCAGTACTTC. Its protein product is CASSQALEQYF.

The chain uses TRBV2 and TRBJ2-5; 7 bases agree with TRBD1. CDR3 length: 14 residues. The germline CDR1 and CDR2 sequences are SNHLY and FYNNEI. Losses at the gene ends were 6 bases for V and 4 bases for J; bases not matched to a gene: 8. The CDR3 nucleotides read TGTGCCAGCAGGAGGGGGCAGGCGGGAGAGACCCAGTACTTC. As protein: CASRRGQAGETQYF.

This clonotype was seen repeatedly, ten times or more. The CDR3: CATSRGVPHMAGGLYIQYF. The CDR3 DNA follows: TGTGCCACCAGCAGAGGGGTACCCCATATGGCAGGGGGCTTGTACATTCAGTACTTC. The genes are TRBV15 and TRBJ2-4; TRBD1 matches at 8 bases. This CDR3 has 19 residues. Germline V gives CDR1 LNHNV, CDR2 YYDKDF (reference sequence). Trimming removed 1 base from V and 8 bases from J; junction bases left unmatched: 19.

At least ten counts were recorded for this clonotype. The rearrangement joins TRBV4-3 to TRBJ1-3; D call uncertain. Trimming pared 3 bases from V and 7 bases from J, leaving 13 bases between. Germline V gene sequence: CDR1 LGHNA, CDR2 YSLEER. The CDR3 covers 14 residues. In DNA form, the CDR3 reads TGCGCCAGCAGCCAGAGTCCTTTAGGCAACACCATATATTTT. It codes for CASSQSPLGNTIYF.

This clonotype was found many times. This chain joins TRBV6-1 and TRBJ2-1, with 9 positions matching TRBD2. CDR1 and CDR2 from the germline V gene are MNHNS and SASEGT. The V gene end was trimmed by 4 bases and the J gene end by 8 bases; junction bases not matched to a gene: 15. This CDR3 contains 17 residues. DNA for the CDR3: TGTGCCAGCAGTGCATTGGCGGGGGGGGTGTACTTCGATGAGCAGTTCTTC. As protein: CASSALAGGVYFDEQFF.

This clonotype was observed many times. The chain carries TRBV10-3 and TRBJ2-6; D tentatively fits TRBD1 or TRBD2 (5 bases each). The V gene's germline CDR1 is ENHRY and CDR2 SYGVKD. The CDR3 spans 15 residues. Trimming took off 4 bases at V and 2 bases at J, with 9 bases between the two ends. This CDR3 reads CAISVGGAGANVLTF. The CDR3 nucleotides read TGTGCCATCAGTGTTGGGGGAGCTGGGGCCAACGTCCTGACTTTC.

This clonotype was observed a handful of times. The gene calls are TRBV20-1 and TRBJ1-1; D is unresolved. Germline V gene lookup returns CDR1 DFQATT and CDR2 SNEGSKA (reference sequence). The V and J ends lost 4 bases and 1 base respectively, with 10 bases between them. This CDR3 has 13 amino acids. The CDR3 bases are TGCAGTGCTAAATCTCGGGGGAACACTGAAGCTTTCTTT. Amino acid sequence: CSAKSRGNTEAFF.

This clonotype was picked up many times. V gene TRBV5-5 combines with J gene TRBJ1-5, with TRBD1 matching 8 bases. V shed 4 bases, J shed 5 bases, and the junction held 5 bases outside the gene matches. The CDR3 extends over 14 amino acids. Germline CDR1 SGHKS, CDR2 YYEKEE (reference sequence). The CDR3 reads CASSQGQGHQPQHF. The CDR3 nucleotides are TGTGCCAGCAGCCAAGGACAGGGCCATCAGCCCCAGCATTTT.

This clonotype was observed at least ten times. The chain uses TRBV20-1 and TRBJ2-7, with D unclear. Germline loops: CDR1 DFQATT, CDR2 SNEGSKA (reference sequence). This CDR3 is 12 amino acids long. V lost 4 bases to trimming and J lost 7 bases, with 14 bases between them. The CDR3 reads CSATRAPSEQYF. The CDR3 nucleotides are TGCAGTGCTACCCGGGCGCCCTCAGAGCAGTACTTC.

In its sample, this clonotype was seen once. The rearrangement uses TRBV27 and TRBJ2-1; 7 bases fit TRBD2. Germline trimming cut 7 bases from V and 4 bases from J; bases unmatched to any gene: 13. The CDR3 loop spans 16 amino acids. Per the germline V gene, CDR1 is MNHEY and CDR2 is SMNVEV (reference sequence). The CDR3 region is CASTYSSGDSYNEQFF. CDR3 DNA sequence: TGTGCCAGCACATATTCAAGCGGGGACTCGTACAATGAGCAGTTCTTC.

The gene calls are TRBV13 and TRBJ2-7; 8 bases fit TRBD1. CDR1 PRHDT and CDR2 FYEKMQ come from the germline V gene (reference sequence). The CDR3 is made up of 13 amino acids. The V and J ends lost 5 bases and 7 bases, in that order; junction bases with no gene match: 7. CDR3 amino acids: CASSTQGAWEQYF. The CDR3 DNA reads as TGTGCCAGCAGCACTCAGGGGGCGTGGGAGCAGTACTTC.